This T cell receptor (beta chain) was captured in a study of regulatory T cells in long-lasting Graves disease. Sample time point: persistent/refractory GD, antithyroid drugs over 5 years with positive TRAb. RNA from PBMCs was the source of the TCR library. This clonotype was seen a single time. A read error is possible here, since a much larger clone lies one base away. Libraries of TCR beta came from iRepertoire HTBI primers plus Arm-PCR of CDR3 regions. TCRdb redid the calling of the multiplex PCR reads with MiXCR, one entry per CDR3 protein. The data contain about 430,000 distinct CDR3 sequences, roughly a fifth of them singletons. Sequencing used peripheral blood mononuclear cells (PBMCs), obtained when the disease was refractory, from a patient treated with antithyroid drugs. This sequence originates from a female donor with Graves disease.

The CDR3 nucleotides are TGCAGTACCTCTCGTCTCAGTCAAGAGACCCAGTACTTC. As protein: CSTSRLSQETQYF. V and J are TRBV20-1 and TRBJ2-5, with no clear D. The CDR3 covers 13 residues. The ends were cut back, 8 bases at V and 2 bases at J, with 15 bases in the middle. Germline V gives CDR1 DFQATT, CDR2 SNEGSKA (reference sequence).